The rows below give T cell receptor beta chains drawn from one sample of a study of shared clonotypes between healthy human individuals. Data came from immunoSEQ multiplex PCR; TCRdb stores just in-frame clones and leaves some out. The sample has roughly 1,800,000 clones; about 95% are singletons. Sequencing input: naive CD8+ T cells sorted from blood. The receptor source for this set is a man aged 18 to 29 in good health. The CDR3 runs from the conserved cysteine through the conserved F or W. The D gene is left open where the match is weak. Clone size appears in some rows only: once, few, many, or a class for an expanded clone.

size	J	D	V	DNA	CDR3
.	TRBJ1-1	.	TRBV7-9	TGTGCCAGCAGCTTAGGCGGCAGGGGACAAGTTAACACTGAAGCTTTCTTT	CASSLGGRGQVNTEAFF
.	TRBJ1-6	TRBD1	TRBV5-8	TGTGCCAGCAGCTCGGGACAGGGGAGCTCCTATAATTCACCCCTCCACTTT	CASSSGQGSSYNSPLHF
.	TRBJ2-7	TRBD2	TRBV7-2	TGTGCCAGCAGCCCTGGACTAGCGGGAACGAACTACGAGCAGTACTTC	CASSPGLAGTNYEQYF
.	TRBJ1-3	.	TRBV2	TGTGCCAGCAGTGCCGAACCCTCTGGAAACACCATATATTTT	CASSAEPSGNTIYF
.	TRBJ2-1	TRBD2	TRBV28	TGTGCCAGCACCCTACTACGGACTAGCGGGGCCTACAATGAGCAGTTCTTC	CASTLLRTSGAYNEQFF
.	TRBJ2-5	.	TRBV25-1	TGTGCCAGCAGTAGGTTCCAGATTCCTGGGGAGACCCAGTACTTC	CASSRFQIPGETQYF
.	TRBJ1-2	.	TRBV6-5	TGTGCCAGCAGTGGGGGGGCGGGCTACACCTTC	CASSGGAGYTF
.	TRBJ2-7	.	TRBV19	TGTGCCAGCCTCGGTGACTCCTACGAGCAGTACTTC	CASLGDSYEQYF
.	TRBJ2-1	.	TRBV9	TGTGCCAGCGAACCACTACCGGGCCCGGGGAGGAATGAGCAGTTCTTC	CASEPLPGPGRNEQFF
.	TRBJ1-6	TRBD1	TRBV28	TGTGCCAGCAGTTTCAGGGGGGACGCCGAAAATTCACCCCTCCACTTT	CASSFRGDAENSPLHF
once	TRBJ1-1	.	TRBV5-4	TGTGCCAGCAGCAACTCTGACGGGAACACTGAAGCTTTCTTT	CASSNSDGNTEAFF
once	TRBJ2-3	TRBD2	TRBV27	TGTGCCAGCAGTTTATATAACCCCACCCTAGCGGCTGGCACAGATACGCAGTATTTT	CASSLYNPTLAAGTDTQYF
.	TRBJ2-1	TRBD1	TRBV19	TGTGCCAGTAGTATCGCAGGGGGTTGGAATGAGCAGTTCTTC	CASSIAGGWNEQFF
.	TRBJ2-1	.	TRBV5-1	TGCGCCAGCAGCTTGAGCACGAACAATGAGCAGTTCTTC	CASSLSTNNEQFF
.	TRBJ2-7	.	TRBV10-2	TGCGCCAGCACCGCGGACACATATGGGGCCTACGAGCAGTACTTC	CASTADTYGAYEQYF
once	TRBJ1-2	.	TRBV27	TGTGCCAGCAGTCAGGGGCGGCTATATGGCTACACCTTC	CASSQGRLYGYTF
.	TRBJ1-3	.	TRBV19	TGTGCCAGTAGTGACGGGATCTCTGGAAACACCATATATTTT	CASSDGISGNTIYF
.	TRBJ1-5	.	TRBV28	TGTGCCAGCAGTCTCCCAGGGGAGGTGTTTCCCCAGCATTTT	CASSLPGEVFPQHF
.	TRBJ2-1	TRBD1	TRBV27	TGTGCCAGCAGCCCTAGGGACAGGTCCTACAATGAGCAGTTCTTC	CASSPRDRSYNEQFF
once	TRBJ2-1	.	TRBV4-3	TGCGCCAGCAGCCAAGATTCGGGGGACAATGAGCAGTTCTTC	CASSQDSGDNEQFF
.	TRBJ2-7	TRBD1	TRBV19	TGTGCCAGTAGCAACGGACAGGGCTCCTACGAGCAGTACTTC	CASSNGQGSYEQYF
.	TRBJ2-7	.	TRBV6-1	TGTGCCAGCCAAGAAACTGTGGGCATAGGTTACGAGCAGTACTTC	CASQETVGIGYEQYF
once	TRBJ1-2	.	TRBV9	TGTGCCAGCAGCGTAGGGGGGCCGGGCGCGGGTGGCTACACCTTC	CASSVGGPGAGGYTF
.	TRBJ1-5	.	TRBV2	TGTGCCAGCAGTGATTACCCAGGGGAGGACAATCAGCCCCAGCATTTT	CASSDYPGEDNQPQHF
.	TRBJ2-1	.	TRBV25-1	TGTGCCAGCAGTGAATTTGATGTGGGGGAGCAGTTCTTC	CASSEFDVGEQFF
.	TRBJ2-7	.	TRBV4-1	TGCGCCAGCAGCTACAGGGAGACCTACGAGCAGTACTTC	CASSYRETYEQYF
.	TRBJ2-3	TRBD1	TRBV7-6	TGTGCCAGCAGCTCCCGACAGGGCGACACAGATACGCAGTATTTT	CASSSRQGDTDTQYF
.	TRBJ2-1	.	TRBV6-6	TGTGCCAGCAGTTACTCGATACAGGGAGGTTACAATGAGCAGTTCTTC	CASSYSIQGGYNEQFF
.	TRBJ2-2	.	TRBV4-1	TGCGCCAGCAGCTTACGACAGTTTACCGGGGAGCTGTTTTTT	CASSLRQFTGELFF
.	TRBJ2-7	TRBD2	TRBV5-4	TGTGCCAGCCAGCTAGCGGGAGACTACGAGCAGTACTTC	CASQLAGDYEQYF
.	TRBJ2-3	TRBD1	TRBV4-1	TGCGCCAGCAGCCAAGAGGCAGACCGGACAGGGAATGCGGATACGCAGTATTTT	CASSQEADRTGNADTQYF
.	TRBJ2-7	.	TRBV27	TGTGCCAGCAGTTCCACGGACCCTGCAGTCTACGAGCAGTACTTC	CASSSTDPAVYEQYF
.	TRBJ2-5	TRBD1	TRBV7-9	TGTGCCAGCAGCTTAATCGACAGGGTAGGAGAGACCCAGTACTTC	CASSLIDRVGETQYF
.	TRBJ1-6	.	TRBV15	TGTGCCACCAGGGCCCGAGGGAGCTCCTATAATTCACCCCTCCACTTT	CATRARGSSYNSPLHF
.	TRBJ1-1	.	TRBV5-6	TGTGCCAGCAGCTTCCAGGGTTTGGTTCTATACACTGAAGCTTTCTTT	CASSFQGLVLYTEAFF
.	TRBJ2-7	TRBD2	TRBV11-2	TGTGCCAGCAGCTTAGGAGCGGGAGTCCCATCCTACGAGCAGTACTTC	CASSLGAGVPSYEQYF
.	TRBJ2-7	TRBD2	TRBV9	TGTGCCAGCAGCGCGGGACTAGCGGGAGGCGAGCAGTACTTC	CASSAGLAGGEQYF
.	TRBJ2-7	.	TRBV5-6	TGTGCCAGCACCATATGGGTCCCGAGCTCCTACGAGCAGTACTTC	CASTIWVPSSYEQYF
.	TRBJ2-7	.	TRBV4-1	TGCGCCAGCAGCCAAGATCGGACCTACGAGCAGTACTTC	CASSQDRTYEQYF
.	TRBJ1-5	TRBD1	TRBV30	TGTGCCTGGAGTGTAGCAGGGGGCCAGCCCCAGCATTTT	CAWSVAGGQPQHF
.	TRBJ1-1	.	TRBV7-9	TGTGCCAGCAGCCTTGATAACAGCGACCAAGCTTTCTTT	CASSLDNSDQAFF
.	TRBJ1-4	.	TRBV2	TGTGCCAGCAGTCGGGAGGATGAAAAACTGTTTTTT	CASSREDEKLFF
.	TRBJ2-1	.	TRBV19	TGTGCCAGTAGTATTTTCTACGGGAACGACTACAATGAGCAGTTCTTC	CASSIFYGNDYNEQFF
.	TRBJ1-2	.	TRBV9	TGTGCCAGCAGCGGGAGGTTTGGAGGTGGCTACACCTTC	CASSGRFGGGYTF
once	TRBJ2-5	.	TRBV6-5	TGTGCCAGCACCCAACGAGGGTGGGCGGAGACCCAGTACTTC	CASTQRGWAETQYF
.	TRBJ2-1	TRBD1	TRBV4-3	TGCGCCAGCAGCCCCGGGACAGGGGTGGGCAATGAGCAGTTCTTC	CASSPGTGVGNEQFF
.	TRBJ1-5	.	TRBV10-2	TGCGCCAGCAGTGAAGGGTTTAGGGCTCAGCCCCAGCATTTT	CASSEGFRAQPQHF
.	TRBJ1-1	.	TRBV19	TGTGCCAGTAGTATAGTGGGGGGCCCGGGCACTGAAGCTTTCTTT	CASSIVGGPGTEAFF
.	TRBJ2-7	.	TRBV6-5	TGTGCCACATCCCTCGTCGGTTCTTCCTACGAGCAGTACTTC	CATSLVGSSYEQYF
.	TRBJ2-2	.	TRBV27	TGTGCCAGCAGTTTAATGCCCGGGGAGCTGTTTTTT	CASSLMPGELFF
.	TRBJ1-2	TRBD1	TRBV11-2	TGTGCCAGCAGCCCTACGGGACAGGGGCTCCCTAACTATGGCTACACCTTC	CASSPTGQGLPNYGYTF
once	TRBJ2-1	TRBD2	TRBV5-1	TGCGCGGGCGGGGGTTCCTACAATGAGCAGTTCTTC	CAGGGSYNEQFF
.	TRBJ2-3	TRBD1	TRBV28	TGTGCCAGCAGCCCACTGGACAGGTCGGATACGCAGTATTTT	CASSPLDRSDTQYF
.	TRBJ2-7	.	TRBV19	TGTGCCAGTAGTCCAGCATATTCCTACGAGCAGTACTTC	CASSPAYSYEQYF
.	TRBJ1-2	TRBD1	TRBV5-4	TGTGCCAGCAGCGTGCAATGGGACAGTCTGGGCTACACCTTC	CASSVQWDSLGYTF